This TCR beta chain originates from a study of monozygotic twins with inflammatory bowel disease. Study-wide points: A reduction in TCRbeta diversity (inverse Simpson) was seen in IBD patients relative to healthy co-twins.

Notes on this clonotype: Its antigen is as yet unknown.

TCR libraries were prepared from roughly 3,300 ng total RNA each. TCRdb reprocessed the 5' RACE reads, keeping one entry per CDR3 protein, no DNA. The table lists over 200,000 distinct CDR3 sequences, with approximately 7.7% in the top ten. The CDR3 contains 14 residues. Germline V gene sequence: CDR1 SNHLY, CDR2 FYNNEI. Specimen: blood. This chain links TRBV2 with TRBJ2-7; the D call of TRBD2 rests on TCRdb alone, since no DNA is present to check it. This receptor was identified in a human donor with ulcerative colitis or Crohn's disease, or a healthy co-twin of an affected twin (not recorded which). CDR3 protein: CASSEGPGGYEQYF. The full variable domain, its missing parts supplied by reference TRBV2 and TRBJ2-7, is EPEVTQTPSHQVTQMGQEVILRCVPISNHLYFYWYRQILGQKVEFLVSFYNNEISEKSEIFDDQFSVERPDGSNFTLKIRSTKLEDSAMYFCASSEGPGGYEQYFGPGTRLTVT.